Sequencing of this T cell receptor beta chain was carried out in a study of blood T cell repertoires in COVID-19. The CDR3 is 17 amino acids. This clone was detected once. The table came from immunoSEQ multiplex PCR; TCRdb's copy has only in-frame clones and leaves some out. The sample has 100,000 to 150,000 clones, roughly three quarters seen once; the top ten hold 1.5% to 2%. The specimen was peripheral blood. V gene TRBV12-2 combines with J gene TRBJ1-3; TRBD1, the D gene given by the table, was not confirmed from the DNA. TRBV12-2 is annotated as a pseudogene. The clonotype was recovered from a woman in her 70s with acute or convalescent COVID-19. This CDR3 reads CASRYCRQGAIGNTIYF. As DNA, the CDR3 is TGTGCAAGTCGCTACTGCAGACAGGGGGCGATTGGAAACACCATATATTTT.